The 32 T cell receptor beta chains given below trace back to one sample, sequenced in a study of cytomegalovirus exposure and HLA in healthy donors. A multiplex PCR was run with 60 Vbeta primers and 13 Jbeta primers. Using immunoSEQ multiplex PCR, the repertoire was profiled, and TCRdb retains in-frame clones only, with some absent. Among over 150,000 clones, over 80% were seen once, and the ten largest hold approximately 1.6%. Material for sequencing was PBMCs. The receptors come from a girl aged 5-17 years in good health and CMV-seropositive.

CDR3 amino acids: CASSYRLTDTQYF. CDR3 sequence (DNA): TGTGCCAGCAGTTACAGGCTCACAGATACGCAGTATTTT. The chain joins TRBV28 to TRBJ2-3; possibly TRBD1 for D (5 bases). V lost 4 bases and J 2 bases, leaving 7 bases between the germline ends. In germline, CDR1 is MDHEN, CDR2 SYDVKM. This CDR3 is built from 13 residues.

This clone was seen only once. The V call is TRBV5-1, the J call TRBJ2-1; 12 bases align to TRBD1. This CDR3 contains 15 residues. CDR1 is SGHRS and CDR2 is YFSETQ in the germline V gene. The J segment lost 7 bases and the V segment lost 2 bases, leaving 4 bases of the junction unmatched. The CDR3 DNA is TGCGCCAGCAGCTTCCGGGACAGGGGGCAGAATGAGCAGTTCTTC. It codes for CASSFRDRGQNEQFF.

The V gene is TRBV4-3, the J gene TRBJ2-3, with 9 bases matching TRBD2. This CDR3 is 15 amino acids long. The V segment lost 1 base and the J segment 3 bases; nucleotides outside the gene matches: 2. The germline V gene encodes CDR1 LGHNA and CDR2 YSLEER. CDR3 residues: CASSQAAGGTDTQYF. The DNA for the CDR3 is TGCGCCAGCAGCCAAGCGGCGGGAGGGACAGATACGCAGTATTTT.

The chain is built from TRBV30 and TRBJ1-2; TRBD1 is a possible D gene (6 bases). The CDR3 has 14 residues. Germline V lookup: CDR1 GTSNPN, CDR2 SVGIG (reference sequence). Trimming removed 0 bases from V and 4 bases from J, with 12 bases in between. The CDR3 sequence is CAWSVGGGVYGYTF. The CDR3 nucleotides are TGTGCCTGGAGTGTAGGAGGGGGGGTCTATGGCTACACCTTC.

The V and J genes are TRBV4-1 and TRBJ1-2, with 11 positions matching TRBD1. V shed 1 base, J shed 7 bases, and the junction held 5 bases outside the gene matches. This CDR3 has 15 amino acids. Per germline, CDR1 MGHRA and CDR2 YSYEKL. CDR3 residues: CASSQADRGRFGYTF. CDR3 DNA: TGCGCCAGCAGCCAAGCGGACAGGGGGCGGTTTGGCTACACCTTC.

V and J are TRBV28 and TRBJ2-6; D may be TRBD2 (6 bases). CDR1 and CDR2 from the germline V gene are MDHEN and SYDVKM. With 3 bases removed from V and 0 bases from J, the gap between germline ends came to 9 bases. The CDR3 totals 16 residues. The CDR3 nucleotides read TGTGCCAGCAGTTTCGCGGGGAGCTCTGGGGCCAACGTCCTGACTTTC. This encodes CASSFAGSSGANVLTF.

This clone was observed a few times. The chain employs TRBV5-4 and TRBJ2-1; 10 bases agree with TRBD2. The ends lost 2 bases at V and 8 bases at J; junction bases unmatched: 10. This CDR3 has 16 amino acids. Germline CDR1 and CDR2: SGHNT and YYREEE (reference sequence). The CDR3 nucleotides read TGTGCCAGCAGCTTCCGGCTAGCGGGGGCGAGGGATGAGCAGTTCTTC. Translated: CASSFRLAGARDEQFF.

This sequence joins TRBV18 and TRBJ1-1; weak D call: TRBD1 (6 bases). V was pared by 8 bases and J by 1 base, with 11 bases between. There are 13 residues in the CDR3. Germline CDR1 and CDR2: KGHSH and LQKENI. In DNA, the CDR3 is TGTGCCAGCACCACAGGGAAGAACACTGAAGCTTTCTTT. This encodes CASTTGKNTEAFF.

The chain is built from TRBV5-6 and TRBJ2-3, with TRBD2 matching over 10 bases. The CDR3 contains 18 residues. V gave up 4 bases and J gave up 5 bases; unmatched junction bases: 16. From germline, CDR1 is SGHDT and CDR2 YYEEEE. For the CDR3, the DNA is TGTGCCAGCAGCCCTTGGTCCATAGCGGGGGGAAAGGGAGATACGCAGTATTTT. It is translated as CASSPWSIAGGKGDTQYF.

This sequence joins TRBV27 and TRBJ1-1; no reliable D call. Trimming took off 5 bases at V and 5 bases at J, with 15 bases between the two ends. Germline assignment: CDR1 MNHEY and CDR2 SMNVEV (reference sequence). The length of the CDR3 is 14 residues. This chain's CDR3 is CASSDLYPRTEAFF. DNA for the CDR3: TGTGCCAGCAGTGATTTATATCCGAGGACTGAAGCTTTCTTT.

The J gene is TRBJ1-5, the V gene TRBV6-9; no definite D call. In germline, CDR1 is MNHGY, CDR2 SVAAGI. The germline V and J ends were trimmed by 9 bases and 1 base, with 7 bases remaining between them. CDR3 size: 12 residues. The CDR3 sequence is CARRWSNQPQHF. The CDR3 nucleotides are TGTGCCAGACGGTGGAGCAATCAGCCCCAGCATTTT.

The V call is TRBV6-1, the J call TRBJ2-7; D is ambiguous. CDR1 MNHNS and CDR2 SASEGT come from the germline V gene. The V gene lost 6 bases and the J gene lost 3 bases, with 15 bases spanning the gap. CDR3 length equals 14 residues. DNA of the CDR3: TGTGCCAGCAGAGGAGACCGAACGGTCTACGAGCAGTACTTC. This translates into CASRGDRTVYEQYF.

The chain uses TRBV19 and TRBJ2-4; tentative D call: TRBD1 (8 bases). CDR3 length: 16 residues. Germline loops: CDR1 LNHDA, CDR2 SQIVND (reference sequence). V dropped 5 bases and J dropped 1 base, with 15 bases sitting between them. CDR3 protein: CASSSTGEGAKNIQYF. CDR3 coding DNA: TGTGCCAGTAGTTCGACAGGGGAGGGGGCCAAAAACATTCAGTACTTC. Filled out from reference TRBV19 and TRBJ2-4, the complete variable domain reads DGGITQSPKYLFRKEGQNVTLSCEQNLNHDAMYWYRQDPGQGLRLIYYSQIVNDFQKGDIAEGYSVSREKKESFPLTVTSAQKNPTAFYLCASSSTGEGAKNIQYFGAGTRLSVL.

This clone was detected only once. The V call is TRBV27, the J call TRBJ2-3, with 10 bases fitting TRBD2. CDR1 and CDR2 (germline): MNHEY, SMNVEV (reference sequence). CDR3 length: 15 amino acids. Losses at the gene ends were 10 bases for V and 0 bases for J; bases not matched to a gene: 7. The CDR3 region has the DNA TGTGCCACCATTAGCGGGGGGCTTAGCACAGATACGCAGTATTTT. This codes for CATISGGLSTDTQYF.

CDR3 DNA: TGTGCCAGCAGCTTTGGCCCCTCTTATCGGGACAGATTCTACGAGCAGTACTTC. It yields the protein CASSFGPSYRDRFYEQYF. This chain connects TRBV7-2 to TRBJ2-7; 7 bases line up with TRBD1. Germline CDR1 and CDR2: SGHTA and FQGNSA. Unmatched junction bases numbered 17, after V lost 3 bases and J lost 3 bases. This CDR3 has 18 residues. Supplemented by reference TRBV7-2 and TRBJ2-7, the full variable domain reads GAGVSQSPSNKVTEKGKDVELRCDPISGHTALYWYRQSLGQGLEFLIYFQGNSAPDKSGLPSDRFSAERTGGSVSTLTIQRTQQEDSAVYLCASSFGPSYRDRFYEQYFGPGTRLTVT.

The DNA for the CDR3 is TGTGCCAGCAGTACAGGCCATGAAAAACTGTTTTTT. Protein: CASSTGHEKLFF. The chain combines TRBV28 with TRBJ1-4; tentative D call: TRBD1 (5 bases). The germline CDR1 and CDR2 sequences are MDHEN and SYDVKM. V shed 5 bases and J shed 6 bases, with 7 bases lying between them. The CDR3 consists of 12 residues.

J is TRBJ2-7 and V is TRBV10-3; a weak D match, TRBD2 (5 bases). CDR1 and CDR2 (germline): ENHRY, SYGVKD. Deletions cut 2 bases from V and 5 bases from J, with 10 bases between. The CDR3 consists of 13 residues. The CDR3 nucleotides read TGTGCCATCAGTGAGATGGAGGTCCACGAGCAGTACTTC. Protein sequence: CAISEMEVHEQYF.

The CDR3 DNA reads TGTGCCAGCCCCAGGGGCAGCGAAGTTAACACTGAAGCTTTCTTT. Translating it yields CASPRGSEVNTEAFF. The V and J genes are TRBV2 and TRBJ1-1; maybe TRBD1 (6 bases). Germline V gives CDR1 SNHLY, CDR2 FYNNEI. Trimming took 8 bases from V and 2 from J, leaving 18 bases between them. The CDR3 totals 15 residues.

J is TRBJ2-5 and V is TRBV5-6; maybe TRBD2 (6 bases). The CDR3 has 17 residues. The V end lost 3 bases, the J end lost 5 bases, and 23 bases lay between the germline ends. Germline V gene sequence: CDR1 SGHDT, CDR2 YYEEEE. The CDR3 is CASSSSLEARGLETQYF. The CDR3 region has the DNA TGTGCCAGCAGCTCGTCTTTGGAGGCGCGGGGTCTGGAGACCCAGTACTTC.

The rearrangement links TRBV7-6 to TRBJ2-3; 13 bases match TRBD2. V was pared by 5 bases and J by 1 base, with 3 bases of the junction left unmatched. The CDR3 runs 16 residues. Germline values: CDR1 SGHVS, CDR2 FNYEAQ. In nucleotides, the CDR3 is TGTGCCAGCAGCCGGGGGACTAGCGGGGGCACAGATACGCAGTATTTT. It specifies CASSRGTSGGTDTQYF. The full variable domain, rest sourced from reference TRBV7-6 and TRBJ2-3, is GAGVSQSPRYKVTKRGQDVALRCDPISGHVSLYWYRQALGQGPEFLTYFNYEAQQDKSGLPNDRFSAERPEGSISTLTIQRTEQRDSAMYRCASSRGTSGGTDTQYFGPGTRLTVL.

The rearrangement uses TRBV27 and TRBJ1-1; the D is unclear. V was trimmed by 1 base and J by 2 bases, leaving 11 bases between them. Germline V gene data show CDR1 as MNHEY and CDR2 as SMNVEV (reference sequence). There are 15 residues in the CDR3. DNA of the CDR3: TGTGCCAGCAGTTTATTGGTTGCAGGCAACACTGAAGCTTTCTTT. Translation gives CASSLLVAGNTEAFF.

The gene calls are TRBV6-1 and TRBJ1-4, with a tentative D call TRBD1 (5 bases). Germline V gene sequence: CDR1 MNHNS, CDR2 SASEGT. The CDR3 is 15 residues long. Trimming took off 2 bases at V and 7 bases at J, with 14 bases between the two ends. CDR3 sequence: CASSEYWGEGEKLFF. CDR3 sequence (DNA): TGTGCCAGCAGTGAATATTGGGGGGAAGGTGAAAAACTGTTTTTT.

The rearrangement links TRBV28 to TRBJ1-1, with D uncertain. Trimming shortened V by 1 base and J by 5 bases, and 2 bases separated the two germline ends. The V gene's germline CDR1 is MDHEN and CDR2 SYDVKM. CDR3 length: 11 residues. The CDR3 loop reads CASSLSTEAFF. The CDR3 coding sequence is TGTGCCAGCAGTTTATCTACTGAAGCTTTCTTT. Supplemented by reference TRBV28 and TRBJ1-1, the full variable domain reads DVKVTQSSRYLVKRTGEKVFLECVQDMDHENMFWYRQDPGLGLRLIYFSYDVKMKEKGDIPEGYSVSREKKERFSLILESASTNQTSMYLCASSLSTEAFFGQGTRLTVV.

The sample holds a few counts of this clone. For the CDR3, the DNA is TGTGCCTCGCAACAGGGGGCCTCCACAGATACGCAGTATTTT. This encodes CASQQGASTDTQYF. The rearrangement links TRBV10-3 to TRBJ2-3; TRBD1 agrees at 9 bases. The length of the CDR3 is 14 residues. The germline V gene has CDR1 ENHRY and CDR2 SYGVKD. V lost 11 bases to trimming and J lost 2 bases; unmatched junction nucleotides: 8.

The V gene is TRBV4-1, the J gene TRBJ2-5, with D hard to call. CDR3 length: 14 residues. Trimming cost V 1 base and J 3 bases, with 9 bases left between them. Germline CDR1 is MGHRA and CDR2 is YSYEKL. The chain's CDR3 is CASSQVSSEETQYF. CDR3 nucleotide sequence: TGCGCCAGCAGCCAAGTATCCAGTGAAGAGACCCAGTACTTC.

The chain joins TRBV28 to TRBJ2-7, with 9 bases identical to TRBD1. Germline CDR1 reads MDHEN; CDR2 reads SYDVKM. V was pared by 2 bases and J by 4 bases, with 9 bases of the junction left unmatched. The CDR3 has 16 residues. CDR3: CASSLPWTGVLYEQYF. The CDR3, as DNA: TGTGCCAGCAGTTTACCATGGACAGGGGTGCTTTACGAGCAGTACTTC.

The chain is built from TRBV30 and TRBJ1-5; a possible D gene is TRBD1 (5 bases). Germline V CDR1 and CDR2: GTSNPN, SVGIG (reference sequence). The CDR3 totals 15 residues. V was trimmed by 0 bases and J by 1 base, leaving 10 bases between them. The CDR3 DNA sequence: TGTGCCTGGAGTGTCGCGGGGCTCAGCAATCAGCCCCAGCATTTT. As protein: CAWSVAGLSNQPQHF.

This clone appeared once. The V call is TRBV6-6, the J call TRBJ2-1; 7 bases match TRBD1. Germline lookup yields CDR1 MNHNY and CDR2 SVGAGI (reference sequence). This CDR3 region has 13 residues. With V trimmed by 0 bases and J by 11 bases, 4 bases remained unmatched. CDR3 nucleotide sequence: TGTGCCAGCAGTTACTCCGGGACAGAGAAGCAGTTCTTC. Residues: CASSYSGTEKQFF.

The rearrangement joins TRBV7-9 to TRBJ1-1; the D is unclear. The CDR3 contains 13 residues. CDR1 is SEHNR, CDR2 FQNEAQ, per germline (reference sequence). V gave up 4 bases and J gave up 3 bases, with 9 bases separating them. For the CDR3, the DNA is TGTGCCAGCAGCTCCCTTCCGGACACTGAAGCTTTCTTT. This translates into CASSSLPDTEAFF.

This clone has just one count. V gene TRBV6-5 combines with J gene TRBJ2-1; a weak D match, TRBD1 (5 bases). Germline V gene data show CDR1 as MNHEY and CDR2 as SVGAGI. This CDR3 is 14 amino acids long. Trimming pared 6 bases from V and 6 bases from J, leaving 15 bases between. CDR3 coding DNA: TGTGCCAGCAGGTCCTACAGGTGGGCCAATGAGCAGTTCTTC. It is translated as CASRSYRWANEQFF.

This chain joins TRBV7-2 and TRBJ2-7; 9 nucleotides agree with TRBD1. CDR1 is SGHTA, CDR2 FQGNSA, per germline. The CDR3 has 14 amino acids. J lost 3 bases, V lost 2 bases, and 2 bases had no gene match. CDR3 loop: CASSLRGQGYEQYF. The CDR3 DNA follows: TGTGCCAGCAGCTTAAGGGGACAGGGCTACGAGCAGTACTTC.

The CDR3 spells CASRGQYTGTQYF. The CDR3, as DNA: TGTGCCAGCAGGGGACAGTACACGGGGACCCAGTACTTC. V gene TRBV27 combines with J gene TRBJ2-5; 7 bases are shared with TRBD1. Germline-derived CDR1 and CDR2 are MNHEY and SMNVEV (reference sequence). The CDR3 contains 13 residues. The V gene end was trimmed by 6 bases and the J gene end by 7 bases; junction bases not matched to a gene: 8.